This T cell receptor (beta chain) was sequenced for a study of human T cells and chemical hapten exposure. Across the whole study: Women made up most patients, who had alopecia areata, totalis or universalis.

General study results and limits: The presence of alopecia in the donors means their immune response may differ from healthy people's.

The sample holds many counts of this clonotype. The antigen remains undetermined. V lost 1 base, J lost 2 bases, and 9 bases lay in between. Germline CDR1 is SEHNR and CDR2 is FQNEAQ (reference sequence). CDR3 length: 16 amino acids. TCRdb analysed the RACE reads with MiXCR anew, one entry per CDR3 protein. The sample holds tens of thousands of distinct CDR3 sequences; about 10% are singletons and the top ten take 3% to 4%. Time point described: patch test 1, 2 weeks after DPC sensitization. The treatment here: therapeutic diphenylcyclopropenone sensitization with weekly scalp DPC. The donor pool consisted of alopecia patients aged 18 to 70 years, considered suitable for DPC.

The receptor's source is a woman aged 55-75 years with alopecia areata. Some clones in this sample may be carry-over from other donors' samples. The sequenced sample was whole blood, obtained in connection with sensitization to the hapten diphenylcyclopropenone (DPC). The chain uses TRBV7-9 and TRBJ2-6, with D hard to call. The CDR3 sequence: CASSLVALAGANVLTF. The DNA for the CDR3 is TGTGCCAGCAGCTTAGTGGCCCTGGCTGGGGCCAACGTCCTGACTTTC.